The 23 T cell receptor beta chains below come from one sample, sequenced in a study of CD8+ T cells in alopecia areata. Extracted from the samples, RNA was reverse transcribed into cDNA to serve as the sequencing template. The table came from immunoSEQ multiplex PCR; TCRdb's copy has only in-frame clones and leaves some out. This sample has roughly 190,000 clones, with 50% to 60% found just once. As to treatment: oral pan-JAK inhibitor, 5-10 mg twice daily. The sequences come from CD4+ T cells sorted from blood, collected at week 4, from a patient treated with tofacitinib. These receptors were taken from a human donor with alopecia areata.

V and J are TRBV9 and TRBJ2-1; D call uncertain. This CDR3 has 14 amino acids. Germline values: CDR1 SGDLS, CDR2 YYNGEE. V was trimmed by 0 bases and J by 2 bases, leaving 6 bases between them. The CDR3 DNA is TGTGCCAGCAGCGTAGCGGGCACCTACAATGAGCAGTTCTTC. Protein sequence: CASSVAGTYNEQFF.

This chain joins TRBV30 and TRBJ2-7; 9 positions agree with TRBD1. CDR3 length: 14 amino acids. The V gene end was trimmed by 5 bases and the J gene end by 4 bases; junction bases not matched to a gene: 9. Germline V lookup: CDR1 GTSNPN, CDR2 SVGIG (reference sequence). The CDR3 nucleotides read TGTGCCTGGGTAGGCGGGACAGGGCTATACGAGCAGTACTTC. Protein sequence: CAWVGGTGLYEQYF.

The chain joins TRBV30 to TRBJ1-2; D ambiguous. Germline CDR1 is GTSNPN and CDR2 is SVGIG (reference sequence). The CDR3 is made up of 12 amino acids. V lost 7 bases and J 0 bases, leaving 9 bases between the germline ends. Written as DNA, the CDR3 is TGTGCCTCGGACGGCGCTAACTATGGCTACACCTTC. As protein: CASDGANYGYTF.

The genes are TRBV2 and TRBJ1-2, with 7 nucleotides matching TRBD1. The V gene end was trimmed by 10 bases and the J gene end by 4 bases; junction bases not matched to a gene: 15. This CDR3 is 15 amino acids long. Germline loops: CDR1 SNHLY, CDR2 FYNNEI. The CDR3 DNA follows: TGTGCCACTGCCCTTACAGGGGAGGCCAGCTATGGCTACACCTTC. Translating gives CATALTGEASYGYTF.

This sequence joins TRBV4-3 and TRBJ2-7; possibly TRBD2 for D (5 bases). The CDR3 totals 13 residues. Germline V CDR1 and CDR2: LGHNA, YSLEER. Trimming removed 0 bases from V and 10 bases from J, with 13 bases in between. For the CDR3, the DNA is TGCGCCAGCAGCCAAGATTCTGGGAGAATCCAGTACTTC. Its translation: CASSQDSGRIQYF.

With respect to this clone: One junction end disagrees with the germline gene, perhaps due to a read error. The chain combines TRBV5-1 with TRBJ1-2; a possible D gene is TRBD1 (5 bases). The CDR3 extends over 15 amino acids. The germline gives CDR1 SGHRS, CDR2 YFSETQ. CDR3 protein: CASSSARARDYRYTF. CDR3 coding DNA: TGCGCCAGCAGCTCAGCCAGAGCAAGGGACTATCGCTACACCTTC.

Concerning this clone: This same CDR3 is encoded by further DNA sequences in the sample. The V gene is TRBV30, the J gene TRBJ2-2, with D perhaps matching TRBD1 (5 bases). The CDR3 sequence is 15 residues long. V lost 0 bases, J lost 1 base, and 9 bases lay in between. Germline V gives CDR1 GTSNPN, CDR2 SVGIG (reference sequence). CDR3 sequence: CAWSVGQGNTGELFF. The CDR3 region has the DNA TGTGCCTGGAGTGTAGGGCAGGGGAACACCGGGGAGCTGTTTTTT.

This chain joins TRBV4-1 and TRBJ1-6; 9 nucleotides agree with TRBD1. The CDR3 extends over 15 amino acids. CDR1 is MGHRA, CDR2 YSYEKL, per germline. Unmatched junction bases numbered 6, after V lost 5 bases and J lost 7 bases. The CDR3 nucleotides are TGCGCCAGCAGCAACACCGGGACAGGGAATTCACCCCTCCACTTT. Protein product: CASSNTGTGNSPLHF.

This chain connects TRBV23-1 to TRBJ1-2, with D unclear. TRBV23-1 is sorted into the ORF group, with uncertain function. V lost 9 bases to trimming and J lost 5 bases, with 16 bases between them. This CDR3 has 13 amino acids. DNA of the CDR3: TGCGCCAGGAAGGACCTGGTCATTTATGGCTACACCTTC. Translation: CARKDLVIYGYTF.

The J gene is TRBJ2-6, the V gene TRBV5-6; D call uncertain. Germline CDR1 and CDR2: SGHDT and YYEEEE. Trimming removed 1 base at V and 0 bases at J, with 5 bases between. This CDR3 is 15 amino acids long. CDR3 bases: TGTGCCAGCAGCTTGATGAGCTCTGGGGCCAACGTCCTGACTTTC. Its translation is CASSLMSSGANVLTF.

V usage is TRBV27 and J usage is TRBJ2-7, with D perhaps TRBD1 (6 bases). Trimming left V 3 bases short and J 4 bases short, with 19 bases between. CDR1 is MNHEY and CDR2 is SMNVEV in the germline V gene (reference sequence). This CDR3 is 16 amino acids long. The CDR3 DNA sequence: TGTGCCAGCAGTTTGTCAATCGGACAGCGAACTTACGAGCAGTACTTC. Protein sequence: CASSLSIGQRTYEQYF.

This rearrangement joins TRBV5-4 to TRBJ2-1; TRBD2 matches at 10 bases. V trimming: 5 bases; J trimming: 4 bases; junction bases outside the gene matches: 6. This CDR3 spans 15 amino acids. Germline V lookup: CDR1 SGHNT, CDR2 YYREEE (reference sequence). In nucleotides, the CDR3 is TGTGCCAGCAGTCCATCTAGCGGGGGATACAATGAGCAGTTCTTC. It translates to CASSPSSGGYNEQFF.

On this clone: The identical CDR3 is also encoded by other nucleotide sequences in the sample. V and J are TRBV20-1 and TRBJ2-5, with no clear D. The CDR3 extends over 11 amino acids. In germline, CDR1 is DFQATT, CDR2 SNEGSKA (reference sequence). V dropped 1 base and J dropped 3 bases, with 3 bases sitting between them. DNA for the CDR3: TGCAGTGCTAGAGCTGAAGAGACCCAGTACTTC. Its protein product is CSARAEETQYF.

In its sample, this clone was seen once. The J gene is TRBJ2-1, the V gene TRBV30; D is tentatively TRBD1 or TRBD2 (5 bases each). The CDR3 is 16 residues long. V was cut by 2 bases and J by 0 bases, with 14 bases left in between. Germline values: CDR1 GTSNPN, CDR2 SVGIG (reference sequence). Here the CDR3 reads CAWSHGTVSSYNEQFF. In DNA, the CDR3 is TGTGCCTGGAGTCACGGGACGGTTAGCTCCTACAATGAGCAGTTCTTC.

This rearrangement joins TRBV30 to TRBJ1-6, with a weak D call TRBD1 (5 bases). The length of the CDR3 is 17 residues. Germline lookup yields CDR1 GTSNPN and CDR2 SVGIG (reference sequence). V shed 8 bases and J shed 0 bases, with 20 bases lying between them. The CDR3 loop reads CALTDRTMSSYNSPLHF. CDR3 DNA: TGTGCCCTGACGGATCGGACAATGAGCTCCTATAATTCACCCCTCCACTTT.

The chain couples TRBV23-1 to TRBJ2-7; D is perhaps TRBD1 (6 bases). TRBV23-1 is identified as an open reading frame with a role that is uncertain. Trimming removed 4 bases at V and 2 bases at J, with 12 bases between. This CDR3 region has 14 residues. The DNA for the CDR3 is TGCGCCAGCAGTCGGCTAACAGGGACCTACGAGCAGTACTTC. This encodes CASSRLTGTYEQYF.

The chain joins TRBV7-2 to TRBJ1-5; no definite D call. Looked up from germline, CDR1 is SGHTA and CDR2 is FQGNSA. V was shortened by 2 bases and J by 0 bases, with 14 bases between the two germline ends. This CDR3 is 17 amino acids long. CDR3 coding DNA: TGTGCCAGCAGCTTACTCGGTCAGCCTTATAGCAATCAGCCCCAGCATTTT. Protein: CASSLLGQPYSNQPQHF. Supplemented by reference TRBV7-2 and TRBJ1-5, the full variable domain reads GAGVSQSPSNKVTEKGKDVELRCDPISGHTALYWYRQSLGQGLEFLIYFQGNSAPDKSGLPSDRFSAERTGGSVSTLTIQRTQQEDSAVYLCASSLLGQPYSNQPQHFGDGTRLSIL.

The J gene is TRBJ1-3, the V gene TRBV6-6; D is uncertain. This CDR3 is 14 amino acids long. CDR1 is MNHNY and CDR2 is SVGAGI in the germline V gene (reference sequence). Trimming shortened V by 8 bases and J by 0 bases, and 11 bases separated the two germline ends. In DNA form, the CDR3 reads TGTGCCAGCCAAGGGCGGACCTCTGGAAACACCATATATTTT. It encodes CASQGRTSGNTIYF.

The V call is TRBV6-5, the J call TRBJ1-2, with D perhaps matching TRBD1 (5 bases). Looked up from germline, CDR1 is MNHEY and CDR2 is SVGAGI. The CDR3 is 16 residues long. Trimming stripped 0 bases from V and 4 bases from J, with 15 bases between. CDR3 DNA sequence: TGTGCCAGCAGTTACTCACCCTCAACAGGTCTCTATGGCTACACCTTC. Translation gives CASSYSPSTGLYGYTF.

The CDR3 here is CASRGTSRGSETQYF. DNA for the CDR3: TGTGCCAGCAGAGGGACTTCCAGGGGTTCGGAGACCCAGTACTTC. The chain uses TRBV28 and TRBJ2-5; tentatively, D is TRBD1 or TRBD2 (6 bases each). Germline CDR1 and CDR2: MDHEN and SYDVKM. The ends were cut back, 6 bases at V and 5 bases at J, with 19 bases in the middle. CDR3 length equals 15 residues.

The chain links TRBV4-3 to TRBJ2-6, with 7 bases identical to TRBD2. This CDR3 region has 21 residues. Germline V CDR1 and CDR2: LGHNA, YSLEER. Unmatched junction bases numbered 15, after V lost 0 bases and J lost 1 base. The CDR3 bases are TGCGCCAGCAGCCAAGAATTACCCGCTCGGGGGGTTGGTTCTGGGGCCAACGTCCTGACTTTC. It encodes CASSQELPARGVGSGANVLTF.

The V and J genes are TRBV7-9 and TRBJ2-2; 10 nucleotides line up with TRBD1. V lost 1 base to trimming and J lost 3 bases; unmatched junction nucleotides: 5. Germline CDR1 is SEHNR and CDR2 is FQNEAQ (reference sequence). This CDR3 has 17 residues. Written as DNA, the CDR3 is TGTGCCAGCAGCTTAGTGCGGACAGGGGGGTACACCGGGGAGCTGTTTTTT. Translated, it gives CASSLVRTGGYTGELFF.

This chain joins TRBV7-2 and TRBJ2-2, with TRBD2 matching 9 bases. The CDR3 extends over 15 amino acids. Germline V lookup: CDR1 SGHTA, CDR2 FQGNSA. J lost 2 bases, V lost 7 bases, and 5 bases had no gene match. The DNA of the CDR3 is TGTGCCAGCACGCTAGCGGGGCGTAACACCGGGGAGCTGTTTTTT. Its protein is CASTLAGRNTGELFF. Supplemented by reference TRBV7-2 and TRBJ2-2, the full variable domain reads GAGVSQSPSNKVTEKGKDVELRCDPISGHTALYWYRQSLGQGLEFLIYFQGNSAPDKSGLPSDRFSAERTGGSVSTLTIQRTQQEDSAVYLCASTLAGRNTGELFFGEGSRLTVL.